This T cell receptor (beta chain) was sequenced in a study of T cell changes during pregnancy in multiple sclerosis. V shed 1 base and J shed 3 bases, with 13 bases lying between them. The CDR3 is made up of 15 amino acids. Looked up from germline, CDR1 is LNHDA and CDR2 is SQIVND (reference sequence). Assay: immunoSEQ multiplex PCR; the TCRdb copy retains only in-frame clones and omits some. The sample has fewer than 20,000 clones; 88% are singletons. Here the sequenced sample was CD8+ T cells from peripheral blood mononuclear cells, taken after pregnancy. The genes are TRBV19 and TRBJ2-7; maybe TRBD1 (7 bases). The receptor was isolated from a female donor in good health, enrolled as a control in a pregnancy study. The CDR3 sequence is CASSIGQGGYYEQYF. CDR3 DNA sequence: TGTGCCAGTAGTATAGGACAGGGAGGCTACTACGAGCAGTACTTC.